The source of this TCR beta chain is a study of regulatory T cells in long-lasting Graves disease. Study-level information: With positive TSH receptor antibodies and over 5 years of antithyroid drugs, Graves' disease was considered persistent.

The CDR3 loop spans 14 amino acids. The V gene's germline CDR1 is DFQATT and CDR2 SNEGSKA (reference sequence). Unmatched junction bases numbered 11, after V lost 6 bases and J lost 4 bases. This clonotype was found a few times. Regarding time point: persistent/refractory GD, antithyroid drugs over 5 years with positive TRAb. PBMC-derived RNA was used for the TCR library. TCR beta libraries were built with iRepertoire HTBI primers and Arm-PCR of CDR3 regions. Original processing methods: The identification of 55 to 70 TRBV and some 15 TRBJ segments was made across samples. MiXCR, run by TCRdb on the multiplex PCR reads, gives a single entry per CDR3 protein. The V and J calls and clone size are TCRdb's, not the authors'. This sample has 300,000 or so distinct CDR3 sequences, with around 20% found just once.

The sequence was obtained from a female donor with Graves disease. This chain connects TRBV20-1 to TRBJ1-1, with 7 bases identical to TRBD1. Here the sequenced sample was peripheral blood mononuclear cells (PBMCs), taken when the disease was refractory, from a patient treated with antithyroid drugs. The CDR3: CSASTGARSTEAFF. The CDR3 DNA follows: TGCAGTGCCAGCACAGGGGCCAGGTCCACTGAAGCTTTCTTT.